This T cell receptor beta chain was found in a study of vaccination and CD4 T cells after COVID-19. Overall study: With a range of 35 to 161, the median interval from diagnosis to drawing post-COVID samples was around 100 days.

An Oncomine TCR Beta short-read assay was used to sequence the DNA from cultured CD4+ T cells. Cultured CD4+ T cells yielded the extracted genomic DNA. TCRdb reprocessed the PCR reads via MiXCR and lists one record per CDR3 protein. The sample yields 8,900 or so distinct CDR3 sequences, 30% to 35% seen once. CDR1 is SEHNR, CDR2 FQNEAQ, per germline (reference sequence). The CDR3 length is 15 residues. Trimming stripped 1 base from V and 6 bases from J, with 10 bases between. On this clonotype itself: Antigen: not known.

Treatment denoted: approximately nine-day PBMC culture with coronavirus spike peptide pools or control peptides (ViraFEST assay). According to the study, CD4+ T cells from the unexposed donor were gathered ahead of the COVID-19 pandemic (2011-2018). Peptide pools at 8 to 10 ug/ml and IL-2 at approximately 10 IU/ml were added to cultures of 2 million or so PBMCs per well. V is TRBV7-9 and J is TRBJ1-6; the D is unclear. The receptor was isolated from a human donor in good health. The sample consisted of CD4+ T cells from blood, cultured in vitro. DNA of the CDR3: TGTGCCAGCAGCTTAGATGGACTGTTTAATTCACCCCTCCACTTT. This gives the protein CASSLDGLFNSPLHF.